This TCR beta chain emerged from a study of control samples from healthy donors and cancer patients. V shed 6 bases and J 10 bases; nucleotides not matched to a gene: 3. From germline, CDR1 is KGHSH and CDR2 LQKENI. The CDR3 runs 13 residues. Sequencing used immunoSEQ multiplex PCR; TCRdb keeps in-frame clones, though not all of them. The repertoire includes around 110,000 clones, over 85% of them detected once, and about 2.6% sits in the top ten. The TCR sequence derives from a young man in good health. The sample consisted of blood. J is TRBJ1-6 and V is TRBV18; 10 bases are shared with TRBD1. DNA of the CDR3: TGTGCCAGCTCCCCGGGACAGGGGTCACCCCTCCACTTT. Protein sequence: CASSPGQGSPLHF. Full variable domain (outside the CDR3, taken from reference TRBV18 and TRBJ1-6): NAGVMQNPRHLVRRRGQEARLRCSPMKGHSHVYWYRQLPEEGLKFMVYLQKENIIDESGMPKERFSAEFPKEGPSILRIQQVVRGDSAAYFCASSPGQGSPLHFGNGTRLTVT.